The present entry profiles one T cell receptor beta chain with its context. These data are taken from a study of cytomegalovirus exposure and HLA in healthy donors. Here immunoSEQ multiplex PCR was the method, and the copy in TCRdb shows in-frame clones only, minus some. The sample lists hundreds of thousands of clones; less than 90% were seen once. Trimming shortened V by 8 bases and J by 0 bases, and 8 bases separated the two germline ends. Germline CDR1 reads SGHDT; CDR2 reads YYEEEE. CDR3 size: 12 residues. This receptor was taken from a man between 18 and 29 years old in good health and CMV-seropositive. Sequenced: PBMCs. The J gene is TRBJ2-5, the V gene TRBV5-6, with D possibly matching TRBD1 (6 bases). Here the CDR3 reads CASGQYQETQYF. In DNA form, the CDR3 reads TGTGCCAGTGGACAGTACCAAGAGACCCAGTACTTC.